The present T cell receptor (beta chain) was sequenced within a study of T cell responses to AZD1222 COVID-19 vaccine. For the study at large: The analysis combined second doses at about 4 or about 12 weeks.

Notes on this clone: Its antigen is unknown.

General study findings and limits: Nearly half of unique spike-specific TCRs reportedly avoided B.1.351 and B.1.1.7 mutated regions.

Per germline, CDR1 MNHNS and CDR2 SASEGT. The CDR3 loop spans 16 amino acids. The trim removed 1 base at V and 3 bases at J, leaving 3 bases unmatched. The data were produced by immunoSEQ multiplex PCR, yet TCRdb's version contains in-frame clones alone and is incomplete. The sample yields about 110,000 clones, 85% to 90% seen once. The gene calls are TRBV6-1 and TRBJ1-1; 12 bases map to TRBD1. This clonotype was obtained from an adult in good health. Sequences were derived from peripheral blood, sampled on day 0 of AZD1222 vaccination. CDR3 protein: CASSEDGTGGHTEAFF. The CDR3 bases are TGTGCCAGCAGTGAAGATGGGACAGGGGGCCACACTGAAGCTTTCTTT.